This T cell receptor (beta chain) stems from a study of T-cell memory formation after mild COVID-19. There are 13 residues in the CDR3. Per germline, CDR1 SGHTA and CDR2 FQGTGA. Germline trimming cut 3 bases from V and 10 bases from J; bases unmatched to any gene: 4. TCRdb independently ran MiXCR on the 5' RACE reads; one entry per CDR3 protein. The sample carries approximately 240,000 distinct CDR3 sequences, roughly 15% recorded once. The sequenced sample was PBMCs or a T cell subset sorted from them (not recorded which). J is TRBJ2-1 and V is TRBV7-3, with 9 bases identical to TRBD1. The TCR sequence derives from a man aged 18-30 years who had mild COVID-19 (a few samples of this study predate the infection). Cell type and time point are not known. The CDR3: CASSLGQGREQFF. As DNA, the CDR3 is TGTGCCAGCAGCTTGGGACAGGGCCGCGAGCAGTTCTTC.